Below, 29 T cell receptor beta chains from the same sample are listed, as sequenced in a study of T cell responses to AZD1222 COVID-19 vaccine. Libraries were prepared by immunoSEQ multiplex PCR; TCRdb keeps only in-frame clonotypes and omits some of them. The sample lists 150,000 to 200,000 clones; 90% to 95% were seen once. This material consisted of peripheral blood, taken 28 days after the second AZD1222 dose. Receptors were obtained from an adult who received the AZD1222 COVID-19 vaccine.

V and J are TRBV10-3 and TRBJ2-2; 8 bases fit TRBD2. Germline CDR1 reads ENHRY; CDR2 reads SYGVKD. V was clipped by 4 bases and J by 2 bases; unmatched bases: 6. This CDR3 comprises 16 residues. DNA for the CDR3: TGTGCCATCAGTGCTGCGGGAGGAACTAACACCGGGGAGCTGTTTTTT. Residues: CAISAAGGTNTGELFF.

This chain uses TRBV7-9 with TRBJ1-1; the D gene is possibly TRBD1 (5 bases). Germline CDR1 reads SEHNR; CDR2 reads FQNEAQ (reference sequence). V lost 3 bases and J 6 bases, leaving 17 bases between the germline ends. The CDR3 has 15 amino acids. Here the CDR3 reads CASSLGVSGRPEAFF. In DNA, the CDR3 is TGTGCCAGCAGCTTGGGGGTATCCGGGAGGCCTGAAGCTTTCTTT.

This clone was counted a few times. This chain connects TRBV28 to TRBJ1-3; D is unresolved. The CDR3 is made up of 15 amino acids. Germline loops: CDR1 MDHEN, CDR2 SYDVKM. The V and J ends lost 7 bases and 0 bases respectively, with 13 bases between them. The CDR3 region is CASTRRRLSGNTIYF. The DNA of the CDR3 is TGTGCCAGCACGCGACGGCGACTCTCTGGAAACACCATATATTTT.

V is TRBV10-3 and J is TRBJ1-6; 7 positions match TRBD1. CDR3 size: 13 residues. With 11 bases clipped from V and 6 bases from J, the junction kept 7 bases outside the gene matches. In germline, CDR1 is ENHRY, CDR2 SYGVKD. The CDR3 spells CASRQGTNSPLHF. Written as DNA, the CDR3 is TGTGCCTCCCGACAGGGAACTAATTCACCCCTCCACTTT.

The rearrangement uses TRBV5-1 and TRBJ2-5, with D possibly matching TRBD2 (6 bases). From germline, CDR1 is SGHRS and CDR2 YFSETQ. The V end was cut by 2 bases, the J end by 5 bases, with 10 bases between. The CDR3 has 13 residues. The CDR3 spells CASSFRLGETQYF. The CDR3 coding sequence is TGCGCCAGCAGCTTTCGACTAGGGGAGACCCAGTACTTC.

The chain couples TRBV27 to TRBJ2-3, with 9 bases fitting TRBD2. Germline CDR1 reads MNHEY; CDR2 reads SMNVEV (reference sequence). V dropped 8 bases and J dropped 4; count of bases not matched to a gene: 16. CDR3 length equals 17 residues. CDR3 in DNA: TGTGCCAGCCGCATTGGGTGGAGGCGGGGGGGGTCAGATACGCAGTATTTT. Translating gives CASRIGWRRGGSDTQYF.

The chain has TRBV28 and TRBJ2-2, with D perhaps matching TRBD2 (6 bases). V was shortened by 4 bases and J by 5 bases, with 14 bases between the two germline ends. CDR1 MDHEN and CDR2 SYDVKM come from the germline V gene. The CDR3 loop spans 15 amino acids. The CDR3 DNA sequence: TGTGCCAGCAGTTCTGGAGGGGAATGGACCGGGGAGCTGTTTTTT. Its translation: CASSSGGEWTGELFF.

This chain links TRBV3-1 (or the pseudogene TRBV3-2) with TRBJ1-2; a weak D match, TRBD1 (5 bases). The length of the CDR3 is 15 residues. Trimming left V 3 bases short and J 0 bases short, with 11 bases between. Germline CDR1 is LGHDT and CDR2 is YNNKEL (reference sequence). The CDR3 spells CASSHRDPANYGYTF. CDR3 in DNA: TGTGCCAGCAGCCACCGGGACCCAGCTAACTATGGCTACACCTTC.

The chain uses TRBV7-9 and TRBJ2-1, with D possibly called TRBD1 or TRBD2 (5 bases each). The CDR3 covers 19 residues. Germline CDR1 reads SEHNR; CDR2 reads FQNEAQ (reference sequence). Trimming took 6 bases from V and 1 from J, leaving 25 bases between them. CDR3 protein: CASRAPNPGPTGSYNEQFF. The CDR3 coding sequence is TGTGCCAGCAGAGCCCCCAACCCAGGGCCCACGGGATCCTACAATGAGCAGTTCTTC.

The chain has TRBV10-3 and TRBJ2-3, with 10 bases identical to TRBD1. V was pared by 4 bases and J by 2 bases, with 3 bases of the junction left unmatched. There are 15 residues in the CDR3. The germline CDR1 and CDR2 sequences are ENHRY and SYGVKD. CDR3 amino acids: CAISGGQGTTDTQYF. The CDR3, as DNA: TGTGCCATCAGTGGGGGACAGGGGACCACAGATACGCAGTATTTT.

The J gene is TRBJ1-2, the V gene TRBV11-1; D unclear. This CDR3 comprises 15 residues. Trimming removed 5 bases at V and 6 bases at J, with 19 bases between. Germline values: CDR1 SGHAT, CDR2 FQDESV (reference sequence). For the CDR3, the DNA is TGTGCCAGCAGCACACACGTGGAGGAGGCAGATGGCTACACCTTC. As protein: CASSTHVEEADGYTF.

This rearrangement joins TRBV7-3 to TRBJ1-2; 7 positions agree with TRBD1. The germline V gene encodes CDR1 SGHTA and CDR2 FQGTGA. CDR3 size: 13 residues. J lost 9 bases, V lost 6 bases, and 10 bases had no gene match. CDR3 sequence (DNA): TGTGCCAGCAGTCCTCGACAGGGCGGGAGCTACACCTTC. Protein: CASSPRQGGSYTF.

The chain has TRBV28 and TRBJ2-7, with TRBD1 matching over 9 bases. Unmatched junction bases numbered 6, after V lost 2 bases and J lost 10 bases. CDR1 and CDR2 from the germline V gene are MDHEN and SYDVKM. The CDR3 sequence is 13 residues long. The CDR3 loop is CASSLVQGADQYF. The CDR3 coding sequence is TGTGCCAGCAGTTTAGTACAGGGGGCGGACCAGTACTTC.

This clone was seen a single time. The V call is TRBV4-1, the J call TRBJ1-2; 8 bases agree with TRBD1. This CDR3 has 14 amino acids. CDR1 and CDR2 from the germline V gene are MGHRA and YSYEKL. With V trimmed by 1 base and J by 8 bases, 6 bases remained unmatched. The CDR3 spells CASSQATGQGGYTF. CDR3 in DNA: TGCGCCAGCAGCCAAGCCACAGGACAGGGAGGCTACACCTTC.

This clone came up a few times. This chain links TRBV5-6 with TRBJ1-5, with D unresolved. The ends were cut back, 4 bases at V and 6 bases at J, with 11 bases in the middle. The CDR3 extends over 13 amino acids. Germline V gene data show CDR1 as SGHDT and CDR2 as YYEEEE. As DNA, the CDR3 is TGTGCCAGCAGCCCCGTCGGAGGTCAGCCCCAGCATTTT. It encodes CASSPVGGQPQHF.

V gene TRBV6-6 combines with J gene TRBJ2-7; D remains unclear. The CDR3 sequence is 11 residues long. The V gene lost 7 bases and the J gene lost 6 bases, with 10 bases spanning the gap. Germline V CDR1 and CDR2: MNHNY, SVGAGI (reference sequence). CDR3 in amino acids: CASTRASEQYF. CDR3 DNA sequence: TGTGCCAGCACTAGGGCTTCCGAGCAGTACTTC.

V gene TRBV9 combines with J gene TRBJ2-3; D may be TRBD1 (6 bases). There are 16 residues in the CDR3. Germline V gives CDR1 SGDLS, CDR2 YYNGEE. Trimming removed 4 bases at V and 6 bases at J, with 21 bases between. The DNA of the CDR3 is TGTGCCAGCAGCTCAGGAGACTGGGGGCTCGCCGATACGCAGTATTTT. Its translation is CASSSGDWGLADTQYF.

This rearrangement joins TRBV7-2 to TRBJ2-7, with 8 bases identical to TRBD1. Germline V gene sequence: CDR1 SGHTA, CDR2 FQGNSA. The CDR3 has 14 residues. The V segment lost 2 bases and the J segment 4 bases; nucleotides outside the gene matches: 4. This CDR3 reads CASSLRTGTYEQYF. The CDR3 nucleotides are TGTGCCAGCAGCTTAAGGACAGGGACTTACGAGCAGTACTTC.

The chain is built from TRBV7-2 and TRBJ1-3; perhaps TRBD1 as D (5 bases). Trimming stripped 4 bases from V and 0 bases from J, with 16 bases between. This CDR3 is 17 amino acids long. Per germline, CDR1 SGHTA and CDR2 FQGNSA. For the CDR3, the DNA is TGTGCCAGCAGCTCGACCGGCGGGGGTACCTCTGGAAACACCATATATTTT. It specifies CASSSTGGGTSGNTIYF.

This chain links TRBV11-3 with TRBJ2-5, with D unclear. The CDR3 contains 14 residues. With 7 bases removed from V and 4 bases from J, the gap between germline ends came to 16 bases. Germline CDR1 is SGHNT and CDR2 is YENEEA. CDR3 bases: TGTGCCAGCACCGGGCCCAGAGACGGAGAGACCCAGTACTTC. As protein: CASTGPRDGETQYF.

V is TRBV18 and J is TRBJ1-5; 8 positions match TRBD1. Trimming took 5 bases from V and 9 from J; bases not matched to a gene: 9. Germline loops: CDR1 KGHSH, CDR2 LQKENI. The CDR3 length is 14 residues. CDR3 in amino acids: CASSSDRGGLPQHF. In nucleotides, the CDR3 is TGTGCCAGCTCATCAGACAGGGGAGGGCTGCCCCAGCATTTT.

The rearrangement uses TRBV30 and TRBJ2-7; the D gene could be TRBD1 or TRBD2 (5 bases each). CDR3 length equals 13 residues. Germline values: CDR1 GTSNPN, CDR2 SVGIG (reference sequence). V dropped 2 bases and J dropped 2 bases, with 10 bases sitting between them. The CDR3 DNA follows: TGTGCCTGGAGTTGGGGGAAACCCTACGAGCAGTACTTC. Protein sequence: CAWSWGKPYEQYF.

CDR3 nucleotide sequence: TGCGCCAGCAGTGAGTCGACAGGGTCCGGAAACACCATATATTTT. Translated, it gives CASSESTGSGNTIYF. The V and J genes are TRBV10-2 and TRBJ1-3, with 7 bases matching TRBD1. The CDR3 loop spans 15 amino acids. CDR1 and CDR2 (germline): WSHSY, SAAADI. V was clipped by 0 bases and J by 4 bases; unmatched bases: 3.

This chain uses TRBV28 with TRBJ2-7, with 8 bases fitting TRBD2. The CDR3 is 14 residues long. V gave up 5 bases and J gave up 2 bases; unmatched junction bases: 5. Per the germline V gene, CDR1 is MDHEN and CDR2 is SYDVKM. CDR3 region: CASSRSGSAYEQYF. For the CDR3, the DNA is TGTGCCAGCAGTAGGAGCGGGAGTGCCTACGAGCAGTACTTC.

The chain combines TRBV3-1 (or the pseudogene TRBV3-2) with TRBJ2-3; unclear D gene. Germline CDR1 and CDR2: LGHDT and YNNKEL (reference sequence). The CDR3 has 15 residues. Trimming shortened V by 4 bases and J by 2 bases, and 13 bases separated the two germline ends. The CDR3 region is CASSPLDQTTDTQYF. CDR3 DNA sequence: TGTGCCAGCAGCCCCCTCGATCAGACCACAGATACGCAGTATTTT.

The chain couples TRBV29-1 to TRBJ1-5, with D hard to call. The V end was cut by 5 bases, the J end by 3 bases, with 11 bases between. This CDR3 is 13 amino acids long. In germline, CDR1 is SQVTM, CDR2 ANQGSEA. The CDR3 DNA is TGCAGCGTTCTTTCACAGCCCAATCAGCCCCAGCATTTT. It is translated as CSVLSQPNQPQHF.

This clone appeared a single time. V is TRBV7-8 and J is TRBJ1-4; unclear D gene. Germline CDR1 SGHVS, CDR2 FQNEAQ. Trimming took 4 bases from V and 4 from J, leaving 13 bases between them. The CDR3 length is 15 residues. CDR3 protein: CASSSRPEGNEKLFF. CDR3 DNA: TGTGCCAGCAGCTCGAGACCGGAGGGTAATGAAAAACTGTTTTTT.

Turning to this clone: Compared with germline, one end of the junction differs, possibly owing to a read error. The J gene is TRBJ2-7, the V gene TRBV5-1, with 9 bases matching TRBD1. The V gene's germline CDR1 is SGHRS and CDR2 YFSETQ. This CDR3 spans 14 amino acids. The CDR3 reads CASSSTGTGLSTVF. DNA of the CDR3: TGCGCCAGCAGCTCCACCGGGACAGGGTTGAGTACGGTCTTC.

The chain carries TRBV27 and TRBJ2-7, with TRBD1 identical over 10 bases. Trimming took 3 bases from V and 3 from J; bases not matched to a gene: 5. There are 15 residues in the CDR3. Looked up from germline, CDR1 is MNHEY and CDR2 is SMNVEV (reference sequence). The CDR3 nucleotides read TGTGCCAGCAGTTTTTCGCGGGACAGGGGCTACGAGCAGTACTTC. This sequence encodes CASSFSRDRGYEQYF.